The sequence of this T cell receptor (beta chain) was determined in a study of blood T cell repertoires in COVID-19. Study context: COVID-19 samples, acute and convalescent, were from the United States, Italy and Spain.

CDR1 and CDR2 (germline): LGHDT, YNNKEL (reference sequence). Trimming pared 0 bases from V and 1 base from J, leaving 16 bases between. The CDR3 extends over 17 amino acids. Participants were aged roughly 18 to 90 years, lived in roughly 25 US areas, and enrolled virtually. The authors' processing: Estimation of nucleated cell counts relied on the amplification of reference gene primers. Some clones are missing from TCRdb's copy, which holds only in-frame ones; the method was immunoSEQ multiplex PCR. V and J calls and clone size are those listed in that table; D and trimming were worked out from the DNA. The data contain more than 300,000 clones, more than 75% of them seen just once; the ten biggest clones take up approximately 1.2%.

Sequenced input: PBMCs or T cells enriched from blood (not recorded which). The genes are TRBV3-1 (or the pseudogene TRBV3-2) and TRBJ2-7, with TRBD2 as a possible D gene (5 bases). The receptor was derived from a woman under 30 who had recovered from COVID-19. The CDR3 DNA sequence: TGTGCCAGCAGCCAAGATTATGGGGTTTGGGAGTCCTACGAGCAGTACTTC. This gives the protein CASSQDYGVWESYEQYF.